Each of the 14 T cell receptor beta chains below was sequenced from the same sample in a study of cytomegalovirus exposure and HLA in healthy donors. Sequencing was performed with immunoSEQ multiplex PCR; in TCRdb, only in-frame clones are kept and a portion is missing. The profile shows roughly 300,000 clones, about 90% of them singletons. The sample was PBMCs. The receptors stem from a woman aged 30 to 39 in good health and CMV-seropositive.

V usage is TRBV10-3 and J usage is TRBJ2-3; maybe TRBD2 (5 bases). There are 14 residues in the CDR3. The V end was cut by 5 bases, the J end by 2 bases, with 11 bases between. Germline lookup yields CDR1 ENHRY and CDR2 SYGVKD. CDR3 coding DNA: TGTGCCATCAGTAGAGGCGGGCTCACAGATACGCAGTATTTT. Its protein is CAISRGGLTDTQYF.

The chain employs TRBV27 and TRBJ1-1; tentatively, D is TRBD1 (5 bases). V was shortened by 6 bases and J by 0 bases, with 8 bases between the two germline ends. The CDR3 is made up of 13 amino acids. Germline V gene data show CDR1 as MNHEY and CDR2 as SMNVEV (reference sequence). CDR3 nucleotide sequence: TGTGCCAGCAGGCTGACAGTGAACACTGAAGCTTTCTTT. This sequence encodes CASRLTVNTEAFF.

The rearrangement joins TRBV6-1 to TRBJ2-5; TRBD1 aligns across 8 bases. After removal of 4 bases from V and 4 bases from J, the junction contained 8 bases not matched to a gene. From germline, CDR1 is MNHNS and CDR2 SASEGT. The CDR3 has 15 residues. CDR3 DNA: TGTGCCAGCAGTGTCTGGACAGGGAGTTCAGAGACCCAGTACTTC. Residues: CASSVWTGSSETQYF.

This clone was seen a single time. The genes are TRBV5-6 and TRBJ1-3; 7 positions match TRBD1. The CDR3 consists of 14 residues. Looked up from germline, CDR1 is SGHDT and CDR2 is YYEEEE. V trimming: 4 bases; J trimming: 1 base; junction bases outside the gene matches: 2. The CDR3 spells CASSETGSGNTIYF. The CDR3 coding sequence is TGTGCCAGCAGCGAGACAGGGTCTGGAAACACCATATATTTT.

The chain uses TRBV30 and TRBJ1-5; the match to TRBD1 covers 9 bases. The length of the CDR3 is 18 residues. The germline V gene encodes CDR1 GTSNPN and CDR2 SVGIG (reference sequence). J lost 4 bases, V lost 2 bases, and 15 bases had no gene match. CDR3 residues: CAWSPFTGGSTRNQPQHF. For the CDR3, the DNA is TGTGCCTGGAGTCCATTCACAGGGGGCTCGACGAGGAATCAGCCCCAGCATTTT.

CDR3 amino acids: CASSFTGPVGNTIYF. Here the CDR3 DNA reads TGCGCCAGCAGTTTTACAGGGCCGGTTGGAAACACCATATATTTT. The chain employs TRBV5-1 and TRBJ1-3; TRBD1 is a possible D gene (6 bases). The V gene's germline CDR1 is SGHRS and CDR2 YFSETQ. This CDR3 has 15 amino acids. The V and J ends lost 5 bases and 3 bases respectively, with 15 bases between them.

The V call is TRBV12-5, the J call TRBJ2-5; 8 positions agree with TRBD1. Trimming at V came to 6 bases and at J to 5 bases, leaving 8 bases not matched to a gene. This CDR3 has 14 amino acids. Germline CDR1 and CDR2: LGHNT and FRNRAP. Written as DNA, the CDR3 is TGTGCTAGTGGCCTCGGGACAGGTCGGGAGACCCAGTACTTC. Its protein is CASGLGTGRETQYF.

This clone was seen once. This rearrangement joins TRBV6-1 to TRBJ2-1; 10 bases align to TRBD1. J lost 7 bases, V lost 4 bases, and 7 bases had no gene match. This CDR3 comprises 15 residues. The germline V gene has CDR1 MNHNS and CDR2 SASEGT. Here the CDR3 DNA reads TGTGCCAGCAGTGTTGGGACAGGGGTTAAGAATGAGCAGTTCTTC. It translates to CASSVGTGVKNEQFF.

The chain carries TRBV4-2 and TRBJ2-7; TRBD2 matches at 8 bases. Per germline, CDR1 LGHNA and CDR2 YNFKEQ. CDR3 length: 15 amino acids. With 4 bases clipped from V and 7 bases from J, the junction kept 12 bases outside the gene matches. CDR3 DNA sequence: TGTGCCAGCAGCCCAACTAGCGGCGAGGGGTGGGAGCAGTACTTC. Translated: CASSPTSGEGWEQYF.

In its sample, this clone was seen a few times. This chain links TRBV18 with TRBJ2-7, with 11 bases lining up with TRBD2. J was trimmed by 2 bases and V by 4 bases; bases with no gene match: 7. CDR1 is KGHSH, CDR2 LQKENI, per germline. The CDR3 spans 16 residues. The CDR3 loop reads CASSQGLADHTYEQYF. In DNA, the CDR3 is TGTGCCAGCTCACAGGGACTAGCGGACCATACCTACGAGCAGTACTTC.

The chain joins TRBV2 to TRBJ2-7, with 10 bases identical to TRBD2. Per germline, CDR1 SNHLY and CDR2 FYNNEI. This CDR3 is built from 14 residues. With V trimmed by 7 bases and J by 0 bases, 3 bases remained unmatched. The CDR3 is CASTRLAGSYEQYF. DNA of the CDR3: TGTGCCAGCACCCGACTAGCGGGCTCCTACGAGCAGTACTTC. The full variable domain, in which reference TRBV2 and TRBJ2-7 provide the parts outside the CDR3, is EPEVTQTPSHQVTQMGQEVILRCVPISNHLYFYWYRQILGQKVEFLVSFYNNEISEKSEIFDDQFSVERPDGSNFTLKIRSTKLEDSAMYFCASTRLAGSYEQYFGPGTRLTVT.

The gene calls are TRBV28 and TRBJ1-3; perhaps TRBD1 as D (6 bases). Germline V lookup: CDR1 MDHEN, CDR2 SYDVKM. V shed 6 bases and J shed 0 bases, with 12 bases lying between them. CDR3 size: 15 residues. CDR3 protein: CASRTGGASGNTIYF. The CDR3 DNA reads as TGTGCCAGCAGGACGGGGGGGGCCTCTGGAAACACCATATATTTT. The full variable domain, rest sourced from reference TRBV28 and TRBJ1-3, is DVKVTQSSRYLVKRTGEKVFLECVQDMDHENMFWYRQDPGLGLRLIYFSYDVKMKEKGDIPEGYSVSREKKERFSLILESASTNQTSMYLCASRTGGASGNTIYFGEGSWLTVV.

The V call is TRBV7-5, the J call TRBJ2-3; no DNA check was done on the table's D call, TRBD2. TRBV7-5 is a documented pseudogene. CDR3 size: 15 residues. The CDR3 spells CVRSSTSGGTDTQYF. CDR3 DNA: TGTGTCAGAAGCTCTACTAGCGGGGGCACAGATACGCAGTATTTT.

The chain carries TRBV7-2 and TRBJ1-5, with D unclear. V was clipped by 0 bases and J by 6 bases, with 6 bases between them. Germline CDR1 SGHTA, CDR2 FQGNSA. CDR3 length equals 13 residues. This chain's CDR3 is CASSLAPGQPQHF. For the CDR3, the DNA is TGTGCCAGCAGCTTAGCCCCGGGTCAGCCCCAGCATTTT.